This TCR beta chain was sequenced in a study of memory CD8 T cells in hepatitis C reinfection. Data came from immunoSEQ multiplex PCR; TCRdb stores just in-frame clones and leaves some out. The data show approximately 52,000 clones, with around nine tenths seen just once and roughly 0.99% held by the top ten. Specified time point: pre-reinfection, 55 to 20 weeks before reinfection detection. Sorted cells were sequenced directly ex vivo without any in vitro expansion. Looked up from germline, CDR1 is MGHRA and CDR2 is YSYEKL. The V segment lost 1 base and the J segment 0 bases; nucleotides outside the gene matches: 4. This CDR3 spans 16 amino acids.

The sequencing input was naive CD8+ T cells sorted from blood. This sequence was found in a man between 18 and 29 years old with hepatitis C virus infection. The gene calls are TRBV4-1 and TRBJ2-5, with 8 bases matching TRBD2. CDR3 nucleotide sequence: TGCGCCAGCAGCCAAGTGGGCGGGAGGAACCAAGAGACCCAGTACTTC. Its translation is CASSQVGGRNQETQYF.